What follows are 27 T cell receptor beta chains derived from one specimen sequenced in a study of blood T cell repertoires in COVID-19 (TCRdb year 2020). Library generation was performed with the immunoSEQ multiplex PCR assay. TCRdb provides this immuneACCESS table in a form limited to in-frame rearrangements. Some clones are lacking; in checked studies, under half of them reflect an unresolved V gene, and why the rest are absent is not known. The sample contains 55,000 to 80,000 clones, roughly 86% of them found a single time. Jointly, the top ten make up approximately 30% of the sample. Sequenced input: peripheral blood. These receptors all stem from a man aged 50 to 60 with acute or convalescent COVID-19.

The CDR3 nucleotides read TGTGCCAGCAGCGTAGATGGAGGTTTTAATGAGCAGTTCTTC. As protein: CASSVDGGFNEQFF. This chain connects TRBV9 to TRBJ2-1, with TRBD2 as a possible D gene (5 bases). The CDR3 is made up of 14 amino acids. CDR1 SGDLS and CDR2 YYNGEE come from the germline V gene. Trimming pared 0 bases from V and 7 bases from J, leaving 11 bases between. Variable domain in full (rest from reference TRBV9 and TRBJ2-1): DSGVTQTPKHLITATGQRVTLRCSPRSGDLSVYWYQQSLDQGLQFLIQYYNGEERAKGNILERFSAQQFPDLHSELNLSSLELGDSALYFCASSVDGGFNEQFFGPGTRLTVL.

The chain has TRBV7-3 and TRBJ1-6; possibly TRBD1 for D (5 bases). Per germline, CDR1 SGHTA and CDR2 FQGTGA. Trimming took 3 bases from V and 7 from J, leaving 7 bases between them. The CDR3 contains 13 residues. CDR3 in amino acids: CASSLGGNSPLHF. CDR3 DNA sequence: TGTGCCAGCAGCTTGGGGGGGAATTCACCCCTCCACTTT.

Here the CDR3 reads CASSILNTGELFF. The CDR3, as DNA: TGTGCCAGCAGCATCCTTAACACCGGGGAGCTGTTTTTT. This chain uses TRBV9 with TRBJ2-2, with D unresolved. Germline V gives CDR1 SGDLS, CDR2 YYNGEE. This CDR3 is 13 amino acids long. V lost 4 bases, J lost 2 bases, and 6 bases lay in between.

The V and J genes are TRBV6-1 and TRBJ2-7, with D possibly being TRBD2 (5 bases). Germline CDR1 and CDR2: MNHNS and SASEGT. Between the trimmed V and J ends, which lost 1 base and 6 bases, there was a span of 16 bases. This CDR3 comprises 15 residues. CDR3 loop: CASSEEGFGGREQYF. DNA for the CDR3: TGTGCCAGCAGTGAAGAAGGGTTCGGAGGACGCGAGCAGTACTTC.

This sequence joins TRBV11-3 and TRBJ2-3, with 7 bases identical to TRBD2. The V gene's germline CDR1 is SGHNT and CDR2 YENEEA. Unmatched junction bases numbered 7, after V lost 4 bases and J lost 0 bases. This CDR3 is built from 16 residues. The CDR3 loop reads CASSSERGPSTDTQYF. The CDR3 DNA sequence: TGTGCCAGCAGCTCGGAGCGGGGACCTAGCACAGATACGCAGTATTTT. Together with reference TRBV11-3 and TRBJ2-3, the CDR3 gives the full variable domain: EAGVVQSPRYKIIEKKQPVAFWCNPISGHNTLYWYLQNLGQGPELLIRYENEEAVDDSQLPKDRFSAERLKGVDSTLKIQPAELGDSAVYLCASSSERGPSTDTQYFGPGTRLTVL.

Here the CDR3 DNA reads TGTGCCAGCACCCTGGGACAGGGTCTTGGCTACACCTTC. This sequence encodes CASTLGQGLGYTF. This chain joins TRBV25-1 and TRBJ1-2; TRBD1 aligns across 9 bases. CDR3 length: 13 residues. Germline-derived CDR1 and CDR2 are MGHDK and SYGVNS. Germline trimming cut 7 bases from V and 7 bases from J; bases unmatched to any gene: 7.

This chain connects TRBV27 to TRBJ2-3; no definite D call. The CDR3 totals 11 residues. The V gene lost 5 bases and the J gene lost 2 bases, with 2 bases spanning the gap. CDR1 is MNHEY, CDR2 SMNVEV, per germline (reference sequence). CDR3 nucleotides: TGTGCCAGCAGTCACACAGATACGCAGTATTTT. This gives the protein CASSHTDTQYF.

The chain links TRBV4-2 to TRBJ1-5; D possibly corresponds to TRBD1 (5 bases). The ends were cut back, 2 bases at V and 4 bases at J, with 12 bases in the middle. Per germline, CDR1 LGHNA and CDR2 YNFKEQ. The CDR3 has 15 amino acids. The CDR3 coding sequence is TGTGCCAGCAGCCAACAGGGAAATTGGAATCAGCCCCAGCATTTT. It codes for CASSQQGNWNQPQHF.

This chain joins TRBV19 and TRBJ2-3; 8 positions match TRBD1. Trimming removed 7 bases from V and 5 bases from J; junction bases left unmatched: 8. The CDR3 has 14 residues. Germline V gene sequence: CDR1 LNHDA, CDR2 SQIVND (reference sequence). This CDR3 is CASKARGPVDTQYF. In nucleotides, the CDR3 is TGTGCCAGTAAGGCCAGGGGGCCCGTAGATACGCAGTATTTT.

The rearrangement uses TRBV5-1 and TRBJ2-2, with TRBD1 matching over 10 bases. This CDR3 has 15 residues. The germline CDR1 and CDR2 sequences are SGHRS and YFSETQ. The V gene end was trimmed by 4 bases and the J gene end by 3 bases; junction bases not matched to a gene: 3. In DNA, the CDR3 is TGCGCCAGCAGCCCCGGACAGGGGGACACCGGGGAGCTGTTTTTT. Amino acids: CASSPGQGDTGELFF.

The chain combines TRBV12-5 with TRBJ1-2; a weak D match, TRBD1 (6 bases). CDR1 is LGHNT, CDR2 FRNRAP, per germline. V gave up 4 bases and J gave up 3 bases, with 24 bases separating them. CDR3 length: 18 amino acids. CDR3 DNA: TGTGCTAGTGGTTGGGACATCCCTTACCTCGGGGCAGACTATGGCTACACCTTC. As protein: CASGWDIPYLGADYGYTF.

The sample holds one count of this clone. This CDR3 reads CASSRQAVSGSEQYF. The CDR3 region has the DNA TGTGCCAGCAGTCGACAGGCGGTGTCGGGGAGTGAGCAGTACTTC. This chain links TRBV27 with TRBJ2-7; TRBD1 is a possible D gene (6 bases). V shed 5 bases and J shed 7 bases, with 21 bases lying between them. CDR1 and CDR2 from the germline V gene are MNHEY and SMNVEV (reference sequence). The CDR3 runs to 15 residues.

This clone came up a few times. V usage is TRBV5-6 and J usage is TRBJ1-3, with 10 bases identical to TRBD1. The junction had 5 bases not matched to a gene; V was cut back by 5 bases and J by 0 bases. The CDR3 has 16 residues. The V gene's germline CDR1 is SGHDT and CDR2 YYEEEE. The CDR3 reads CASSSGTGVSGNTIYF. The CDR3, as DNA: TGTGCCAGCAGTTCCGGGACAGGGGTCTCTGGAAACACCATATATTTT.

The rearrangement joins TRBV18 to TRBJ2-1; 11 bases agree with TRBD2. Trimming took 3 bases from V and 5 from J; bases not matched to a gene: 3. The CDR3 is 15 amino acids. Germline lookup yields CDR1 KGHSH and CDR2 LQKENI. The CDR3 spells CASSPPSGGNNEQFF. Written as DNA, the CDR3 is TGTGCCAGCTCACCGCCTAGCGGGGGGAACAATGAGCAGTTCTTC.

CDR3 nucleotides: TGTGCCAGCGGAATACAGGGAAGATTGAACACTGAAGCTTTCTTT. Encoded protein: CASGIQGRLNTEAFF. This rearrangement joins TRBV3-1 (or the pseudogene TRBV3-2) to TRBJ1-1, with D perhaps TRBD1 (6 bases). The CDR3 is 15 residues long. V shed 8 bases and J shed 0 bases, with 16 bases lying between them. Looked up from germline, CDR1 is LGHDT and CDR2 is YNNKEL (reference sequence).

The chain couples TRBV3-1 (or the pseudogene TRBV3-2) to TRBJ2-7; TRBD1 matches at 7 bases. Germline assignment: CDR1 LGHDT and CDR2 YNNKEL (reference sequence). Trimming took 6 bases from V and 2 from J; bases not matched to a gene: 4. CDR3 length equals 13 residues. The CDR3 sequence is CASSRQGPYEQYF. The CDR3 DNA reads TGTGCCAGCAGTCGACAGGGTCCCTACGAGCAGTACTTC.

This chain connects TRBV9 to TRBJ1-1; no definite D call. V was cut by 4 bases and J by 11 bases, with 21 bases left in between. Germline CDR1 SGDLS, CDR2 YYNGEE. The CDR3 is 14 residues long. CDR3 DNA: TGTGCCAGCAGCCCATACGGCGGGGAGGTGGACGCTTTCTTT. It codes for CASSPYGGEVDAFF.

The rearrangement uses TRBV3-1 (or the pseudogene TRBV3-2) and TRBJ2-2; D is unresolved. The V end lost 1 base, the J end lost 2 bases, and 5 bases lay between the germline ends. The CDR3 is 14 amino acids. Germline CDR1 is LGHDT and CDR2 is YNNKEL (reference sequence). The CDR3 bases are TGTGCCAGCAGCCAAGGGCACAACACCGGGGAGCTGTTTTTT. It encodes CASSQGHNTGELFF.

In its sample, this clone was seen a few times. This chain uses TRBV3-1 (or the pseudogene TRBV3-2) with TRBJ1-5; D is uncertain. Trimming removed 2 bases from V and 5 bases from J, with 13 bases in between. The CDR3 spans 15 residues. Looked up from germline, CDR1 is LGHDT and CDR2 is YNNKEL (reference sequence). Here the CDR3 DNA reads TGTGCCAGCAGCCAATCGGCATTGGAGGATCAGCCCCAGCATTTT. As protein: CASSQSALEDQPQHF.

The J gene is TRBJ2-1, the V gene TRBV11-2; 8 bases are shared with TRBD2. In germline, CDR1 is SGHAT, CDR2 FQNNGV. The trim removed 5 bases at V and 8 bases at J, leaving 14 bases unmatched. The CDR3 totals 16 residues. CDR3 coding DNA: TGTGCCAGCAGCCCCCACAGCCGGGGGGGCCACTATGAGCAGTTCTTC. Its protein product is CASSPHSRGGHYEQFF.

The chain joins TRBV4-1 to TRBJ1-5, with 9 bases that match TRBD1. Trimming took 3 bases from V and 6 from J; bases not matched to a gene: 6. The CDR3 consists of 15 residues. Germline loops: CDR1 MGHRA, CDR2 YSYEKL. CDR3 nucleotide sequence: TGCGCCAGCAGCCACCCGGGACAGGGAGGTCAGCCCCAGCATTTT. Residues: CASSHPGQGGQPQHF.

J is TRBJ1-6 and V is TRBV3-1 (or the pseudogene TRBV3-2); weak D call: TRBD1 (6 bases). Trimming took off 8 bases at V and 0 bases at J, with 11 bases between the two ends. The CDR3 has 15 residues. The germline gives CDR1 LGHDT, CDR2 YNNKEL (reference sequence). The CDR3 region has the DNA TGTGCCAGCCGGGACATCGGCTCCTATAATTCACCCCTCCACTTT. It is translated as CASRDIGSYNSPLHF.

This rearrangement joins TRBV30 to TRBJ1-4; TRBD1 matches 8 bases. The junction had 6 bases not matched to a gene; V was cut back by 2 bases and J by 4 bases. Germline V CDR1 and CDR2: GTSNPN, SVGIG (reference sequence). This CDR3 is built from 15 residues. The DNA for the CDR3 is TGTGCCTGGAGTTTTCGGACAGGGCTTAATGAAAAACTGTTTTTT. It is translated as CAWSFRTGLNEKLFF.

V usage is TRBV23-1 and J usage is TRBJ2-5, with TRBD1 matching over 9 bases. Being an ORF, TRBV23-1 has a function that is uncertain. V shed 3 bases, J shed 5 bases, and the junction held 7 bases outside the gene matches. The CDR3 has 15 residues. The CDR3 DNA sequence: TGCGCCAGCAGTCAGGGGGACAGGGTAGATGAGACCCAGTACTTC. It is translated as CASSQGDRVDETQYF.

DNA for the CDR3: TGTGCCAGCGGGCGGACAGGGGGGTACGAGCAGTACTTC. Amino acid sequence: CASGRTGGYEQYF. The chain is built from TRBV6-5 and TRBJ2-7, with 10 bases that match TRBD1. J was trimmed by 4 bases and V by 8 bases; bases with no gene match: 5. The CDR3 is 13 residues long. CDR1 is MNHEY, CDR2 SVGAGI, per germline.

The V call is TRBV7-9, the J call TRBJ1-6; 7 bases align to TRBD1. Germline CDR1 SEHNR, CDR2 FQNEAQ (reference sequence). The V gene end was trimmed by 4 bases and the J gene end by 9 bases; junction bases not matched to a gene: 3. The CDR3 sequence is 13 residues long. Here the CDR3 reads CASSWDRGSPLHF. CDR3 in DNA: TGTGCCAGCAGCTGGGACAGAGGTTCACCCCTCCACTTT.

The chain uses TRBV5-1 and TRBJ2-5; D ambiguous. The CDR3 loop spans 9 amino acids. V lost 6 bases and J lost 9, with 6 bases in between. Germline V gene data show CDR1 as SGHRS and CDR2 as YFSETQ. DNA for the CDR3: TGCGCCAGCACTTCGGCCCAGTACTTC. This translates into CASTSAQYF.